This T cell receptor (beta chain) appears in the sequencing data of a study of cytomegalovirus exposure and HLA in healthy donors (dated by TCRdb to 2016 to 2017). Notes on the research overall: An earlier analysis of approximately 640 of the donors reported about 290 Gb of sequence data and 117 million unique TCR beta sequences from around 200 million T cells. Alongside the repertoire data, information on donor age, sex, ethnicity and CMV serostatus was compiled. A few DR-DQ haplotypes were handled as single units for association and clustering because linkage in the cohort was strong. The study used immunosequencing to profile the T cell repertoires of about 670 subjects and linked those repertoires to cytomegalovirus serostatus. The later analysis used no new phenotypic data to find candidate immune exposures, relying instead on TCR beta sequences and their occurrence across donors. Among the roughly 410 genotyped donors, 81% belonged to the genetic ancestry cluster associated with self-reported Caucasian donors. An earlier analysis of some 500 of the donors applied high-throughput TCR beta sequencing to assess whether each TCR beta V gene segment acted as functional or pseudogenic. A separate validation cohort of over a hundred different subjects was used in addition to the roughly 700-subject first cohort. An early release that covered approximately 600 HLA-typed donors contained 300 to 350 gigabases of sequencing data and tens of millions of unique TCR sequences. A later genetic analysis used genome-wide SNP genotypes for about three fifths of the 666 donors, treating that subset as a discovery cohort. Every discovery cohort repertoire had been produced on one sequencing platform. HLA typing covered class I and class II loci at four-digit resolution. A later analysis re-analyzed previously published TCR beta repertoires from about 730 donors and added high-resolution HLA genotyping to study TCR occurrence patterns. The study aimed to test whether cataloging public T cell receptors could reveal signatures of past pathogen exposure. High-throughput TCR immunosequencing, statistical association of individual TCRs with disease status, and machine learning were combined to predict cytomegalovirus infection status. On average, about 240,000 unique TCR beta nucleotide sequences were sequenced per donor among about 400 genotyped donors of the cohort, with 15% to 20% of those sequences being non-productive. Typing coverage varied by locus: roughly 629-630 donors for A, B, C, DRB1 and DQB1; under 550 for DQA1; about 600 for DPA1; roughly 450 for DPB1. Overall study results and their limits: The 87-base-pair reads could not distinguish some IMGT-functional V segments, including TRBV6-2 and TRBV6-3, so those segments were excluded. Because counts were too low, some 16 rarely observed V segments, including chromosome 9 orphons, were excluded from the earlier analysis of 587 of the donors. The presence/absence analyses assumed that sequencing depth was roughly uniform across donors, and that assumption may not be true. A group of highly shared sequence variants was considered likely to be a technical artifact of the sequencing pipeline. In a later analysis, several top co-occurrence clusters were reported to appear linked to parvovirus B19, influenza, CMV and Epstein-Barr virus. A later genetic analysis associated a missense DCLRE1C variant with V-gene and J-gene trimming of TCR beta chains, and an independent cohort replicated the association. In a later analysis, HLA-associated TCR beta chains were found to be more clonally expanded and to have lower generation probabilities than equally common non-associated chains. The study listed 150 to 200 TCR beta chains as associated with cytomegalovirus. A further reported finding was that TCR beta sequences accurately predicted the HLA-A and HLA-B alleles for most subjects in the first cohort. A few of the identified cytomegalovirus-associated TCR beta chains were confirmed in vitro to be specific for cytomegalovirus antigens. HLA typing was unavailable for some donors at each locus, so association tests used only the typed subset. A later analysis associated 16,951 TCR beta sequences with specific HLA alleles at a false discovery rate of 0.05. In a later analysis, the rate of TCR association differed among HLA loci, with DRB1 alleles having the most associated TCRs and HLA-C alleles having the fewest. In a later genetic analysis, fewer N-insertions in productive TCRs were reported among donors in an Asian-associated ancestry cluster than the approximately 670-donor mean. When HLA alleles, especially DR and DQ, strongly co-occurred, TCR associations were difficult to assign to individual alleles. While some public TCRs were present in many individuals, most TCR sequences turned up only very rarely across donors. Correlated functional status among segregating V segments might be attributable to linkage disequilibrium, but an unknown experimental factor could not be ruled out. The classifier was reported to diagnose cytomegalovirus status with high specificity and sensitivity in both the original and validation cohorts. In an earlier analysis of around 500 of the donors, most TCR beta V segments appeared in productive rearrangements about 87% or about 30% of the time, broadly matching IMGT annotations. Only TCR beta chains were sequenced in this cohort, and the absence of alpha or paired-chain data limited detectable features. The authors suggested that the approach could potentially be extended to other disease states and immunological phenotypes. A later analysis found that most CMV-associated TCR beta chains appeared HLA-restricted, with HLA associations seemingly driven largely by CMV exposure. The only immune exposure information available for the cohort was CMV serostatus.

The cohort was made up of several hundred healthy bone marrow donors. All cohort members were sampled while nominally healthy, although unrecorded immune exposures were likely present. The donor tested CMV seronegative and was one of the 352 seronegative cohort members. A peripheral blood sample was provided by each donor, and peripheral blood mononuclear cells were used for TCR beta sequencing. The Qiagen DNeasy Blood Extraction Kit was used to extract genomic DNA from the blood cell samples. Preparation of the library involved the immunoSEQ multiplex PCR assay. For the multiplex PCR, a mixture combining 60 forward primers for TCR Vbeta segments and 13 reverse primers for TCR Jbeta segments was used. Amplification of the CDR3 region of rearranged TCR beta genes was performed with a multiplex PCR assay on genomic DNA. The amplified TCR beta libraries were sequenced on the Illumina HiSeq System as 87-base-pair reads. Per the authors' processing: A later analysis tallied tens of millions of unique TCR beta chains across the 600 to 700 repertoires, and some 12 million of those chains were shared by two or more donors. Raw reads were error-corrected and collapsed into unique sequences with a nearest-neighbor algorithm that merged closely related sequences to remove PCR and sequencing errors. To assign V, D and J gene segments, CDR3 sequences were aligned to IMGT reference sequences. For a sequence to be retained, a match of at least six nucleotides to both a V gene segment and a J gene segment was required. Rearrangements were called productive when the CDR3 lacked stop codons and stayed in frame with V and J; all others were non-productive. Following IMGT convention, CDR3 was defined as the stretch from the second conserved V-encoded cysteine up to the conserved J-encoded phenylalanine. Sequences without an unambiguous match to a single V gene segment were excluded from the earlier analysis of approximately 600 of the donors. An earlier analysis of 587 of the donors called V segments functional above 56.7% productive rearrangements and segregating when the between-donor standard deviation exceeded 5%. A statistical classification framework was built for diagnosing cytomegalovirus status from the catalog of TCR beta chain sequences. A later analysis assigned V and J genes by comparing TCR nucleotide sequences with IMGT/GENE-DB human TR gene sequences. Using the TCRdist pipeline, a later analysis assigned CDR3 sequences along with most-parsimonious VDJ recombination scenarios. In a later analysis, each TCR beta chain was defined by its CDR3 amino acid sequence together with its V-gene family, and reads lacking a unique V-gene family were excluded. As a way to deal with suspected cross-contamination and a sequencing artifact, a later analysis dropped 450 to 700 nucleotide sequences that were highly shared and had low generation probability. In a later analysis, a clonal expansion index for each public chain was calculated from normalized within-repertoire ranks of inferred template counts. In a later analysis, generation probabilities were computed using a VDJ recombination model fitted to out-of-frame rearrangements, and the results were checked against IGoR. Hypergeometric tests were used in a later analysis to score TCR-TCR, TCR-HLA and TCR-CMV co-occurrence, with a repertoire-size bias correction applied to the TCR pairs. A later analysis estimated false discovery rates by permuting HLA or CMV assignments 20 times. In a later analysis, co-occurring TCRs were grouped with DBSCAN, and TCRdist sequence similarity was added when clustering was performed within HLA-allele-positive subsets. Repertoires with fewer than 30,000 or more than 120,000 public chains were left out of co-occurrence clustering, as were about 5 repertoires with anomalous nucleotide sharing. TCRdb retrieved this table from immuneACCESS and kept in-frame rearrangements only. Not all clones are present; in checked studies, unresolved V genes account for under half, and no reason is known for the remainder. D and trimming were read from the DNA, whereas the V and J calls and clone size are those reported in that table. In all, the sample holds 95,000 to 150,000 clones, and about 71% of those were seen once. Under 3.5% of the sample lies in the top ten.

The germline V gene encodes CDR1 WNHNN and CDR2 SYGVQD (reference sequence). Counted from cysteine to phenylalanine, this CDR3 has 14 amino acids. The DNA shown is the 42-base CDR3, in frame from base 1. V sheds 3 bases and J sheds 6 bases, leaving 14 bases between their ends. On this clone: No antigen is known for it. Base qualities are not provided; no much larger clone lies one nucleotide away.

Sequenced: PBMCs. This sequence uses TRBV10-1 and TRBJ1-2, with no reliable assignment of the D segment. The clonotype originates from a woman in her forties or fifties in good health and CMV-seronegative. The DNA sequence is as follows: TGCGCCAGCAGTGATTCGCCATTCAGGAATGGCTACACCTTC. Protein translation: CASSDSPFRNGYTF.